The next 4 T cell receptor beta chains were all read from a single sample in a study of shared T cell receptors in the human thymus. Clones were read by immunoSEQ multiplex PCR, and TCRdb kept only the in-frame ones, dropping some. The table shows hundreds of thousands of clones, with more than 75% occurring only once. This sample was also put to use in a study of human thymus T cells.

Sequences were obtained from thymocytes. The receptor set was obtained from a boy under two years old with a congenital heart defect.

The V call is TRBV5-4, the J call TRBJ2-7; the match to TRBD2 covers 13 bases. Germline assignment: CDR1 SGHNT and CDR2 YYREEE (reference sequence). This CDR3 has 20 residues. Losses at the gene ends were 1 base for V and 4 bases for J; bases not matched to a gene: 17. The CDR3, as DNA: TGTGCCAGCAGCTTGATTATTAGAACTAGCGGGAGGGCGGCAGTATACGAGCAGTACTTC. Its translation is CASSLIIRTSGRAAVYEQYF.

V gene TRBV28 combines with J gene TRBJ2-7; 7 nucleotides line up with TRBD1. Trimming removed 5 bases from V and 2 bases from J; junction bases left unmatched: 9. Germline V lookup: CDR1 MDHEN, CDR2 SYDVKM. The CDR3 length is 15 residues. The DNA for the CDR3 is TGTGCCAGCAGTCCTACGACAGGGTGCCCCTACGAGCAGTACTTC. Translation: CASSPTTGCPYEQYF.

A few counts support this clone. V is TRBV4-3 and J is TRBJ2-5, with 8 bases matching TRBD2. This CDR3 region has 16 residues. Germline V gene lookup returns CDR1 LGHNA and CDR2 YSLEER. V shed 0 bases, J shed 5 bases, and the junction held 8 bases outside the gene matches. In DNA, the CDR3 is TGCGCCAGCAGCCAAGAAAAGGGAGGCGGGAGGGAGACCCAGTACTTC. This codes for CASSQEKGGGRETQYF.

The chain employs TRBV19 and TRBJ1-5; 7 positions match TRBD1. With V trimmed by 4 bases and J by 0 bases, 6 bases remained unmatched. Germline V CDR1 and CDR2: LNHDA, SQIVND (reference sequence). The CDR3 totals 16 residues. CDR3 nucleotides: TGTGCCAGTAGTAGAAACAACAGGGGTAGCAATCAGCCCCAGCATTTT. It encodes CASSRNNRGSNQPQHF.